This T cell receptor beta chain was retrieved from a study of shared clonotypes between healthy human individuals. The CDR3 has 14 residues. V gave up 5 bases and J gave up 6 bases; unmatched junction bases: 9. From germline, CDR1 is SQVTM and CDR2 ANQGSEA. Profiled with immunoSEQ multiplex PCR; TCRdb holds only in-frame clones, not every one. This table has 450,000 to 600,000 clones, around 80% appearing once. Source material: PBMCs. The rearrangement joins TRBV29-1 to TRBJ1-2; the match to TRBD1 covers 10 bases. This receptor was identified in a woman between 40 and 50 years old in good health. Some clones in this sample may be carry-over from other donors' samples. This chain's CDR3 is CSVLRQGAIDGYTF. CDR3 coding DNA: TGCAGCGTTCTCCGACAGGGGGCTATAGATGGCTACACCTTC.